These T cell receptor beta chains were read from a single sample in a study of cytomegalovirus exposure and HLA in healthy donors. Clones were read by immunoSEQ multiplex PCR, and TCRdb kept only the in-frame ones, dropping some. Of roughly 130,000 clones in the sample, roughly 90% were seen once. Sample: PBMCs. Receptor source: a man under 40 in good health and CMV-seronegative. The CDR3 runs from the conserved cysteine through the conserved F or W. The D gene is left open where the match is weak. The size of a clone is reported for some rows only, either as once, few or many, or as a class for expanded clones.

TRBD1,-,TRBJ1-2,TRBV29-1,CSTSFGQGTYGYTF,TGCAGCACCTCTTTCGGACAGGGTACCTATGGCTACACCTTC
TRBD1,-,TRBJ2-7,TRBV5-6,CASSLAVQGGAYEQYF,TGTGCCAGCAGCTTGGCCGTACAGGGGGGAGCCTACGAGCAGTACTTC
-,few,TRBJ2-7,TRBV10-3,CAISDGGGGAYEQYF,TGTGCCATCAGTGATGGGGGCGGGGGAGCCTACGAGCAGTACTTC
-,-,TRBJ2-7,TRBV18,CASSPQGTPYEQYF,TGTGCCAGCTCTCCCCAGGGGACCCCCTACGAGCAGTACTTC
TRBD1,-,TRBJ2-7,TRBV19,CASRQGLAYEQYF,TGTGCCAGCAGACAGGGTTTGGCCTACGAGCAGTACTTC
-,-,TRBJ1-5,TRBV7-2,CASSLAGAQPQHF,TGTGCCAGCAGCTTAGCAGGGGCGCAGCCCCAGCATTTT
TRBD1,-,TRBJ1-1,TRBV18,CASSLESGGAGTEAFF,TGTGCCAGCTCACTAGAATCAGGGGGCGCGGGCACTGAAGCTTTCTTT
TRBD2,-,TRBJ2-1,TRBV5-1,CASRVAGLYNEQFF,TGCGCCAGCAGAGTAGCGGGGTTATACAATGAGCAGTTCTTC
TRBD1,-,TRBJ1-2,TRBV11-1,CASSSPKTGNYGYTF,TGTGCCAGCAGCTCCCCCAAGACAGGGAACTATGGCTACACCTTC
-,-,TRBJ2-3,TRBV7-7,CASSLGGGTSTDTQYF,TGTGCTAGCAGCTTAGGAGGCGGAACTAGCACAGATACGCAGTATTTT
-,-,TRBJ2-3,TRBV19,CASKRALTDTQYF,TGTGCCAGTAAGCGGGCCCTCACAGATACGCAGTATTTT
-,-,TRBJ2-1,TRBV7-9,CASSALGQEGAGNEQFF,TGTGCCAGCAGCGCCCTGGGCCAGGAAGGGGCTGGGAATGAGCAGTTCTTC
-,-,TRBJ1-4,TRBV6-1,CASIRDMTNEKLFF,TGTGCCAGCATACGGGACATGACTAATGAAAAACTGTTTTTT
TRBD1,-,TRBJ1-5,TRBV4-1,CASSHPDRVGQPQHF,TGCGCCAGCAGCCACCCGGACAGGGTTGGTCAGCCCCAGCATTTT
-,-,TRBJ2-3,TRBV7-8,CASSLATGYRDTQYF,TGTGCCAGCAGCTTAGCAACAGGGTATAGGGATACGCAGTATTTT
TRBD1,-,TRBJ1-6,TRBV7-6,CASSPDRGNSPLHF,TGTGCCAGCAGCCCGGACAGGGGTAATTCACCCCTCCACTTT
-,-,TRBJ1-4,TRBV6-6,CASSRGGEKLFF,TGTGCCAGCAGTCGGGGAGGTGAAAAACTGTTTTTT
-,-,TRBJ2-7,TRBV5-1,CASSLSNRGTYEQYF,TGCGCCAGCAGCTTGAGCAACCGGGGTACCTACGAGCAGTACTTC
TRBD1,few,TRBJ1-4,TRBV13,CASSLGQGFGEKLFF,TGTGCCAGCAGCTTGGGACAGGGCTTTGGGGAAAAACTGTTTTTT
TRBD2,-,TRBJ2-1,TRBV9,CASSVTGGPGNEQFF,TGTGCCAGCAGCGTTACGGGGGGGCCGGGTAATGAGCAGTTCTTC
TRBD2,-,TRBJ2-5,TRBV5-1,CASRSTSGEETQYF,TGCGCCAGCCGTTCGACTAGCGGAGAAGAGACCCAGTACTTC
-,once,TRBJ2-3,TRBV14,CASSPDSLPTSTDTQYF,TGTGCCAGCAGCCCGGACAGCCTTCCCACTAGCACAGATACGCAGTATTTT